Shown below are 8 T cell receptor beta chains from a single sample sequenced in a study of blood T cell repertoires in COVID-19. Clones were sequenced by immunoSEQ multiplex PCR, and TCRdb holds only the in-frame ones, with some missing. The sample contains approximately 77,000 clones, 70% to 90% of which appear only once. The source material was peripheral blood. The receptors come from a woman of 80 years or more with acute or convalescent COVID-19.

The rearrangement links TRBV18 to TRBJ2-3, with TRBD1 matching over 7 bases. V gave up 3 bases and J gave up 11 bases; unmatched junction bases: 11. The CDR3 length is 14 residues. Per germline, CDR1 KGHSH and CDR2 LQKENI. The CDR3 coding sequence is TGTGCCAGCTCACCGCTGCAAACAGGGGCCGTGCAGTATTTT. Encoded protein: CASSPLQTGAVQYF.

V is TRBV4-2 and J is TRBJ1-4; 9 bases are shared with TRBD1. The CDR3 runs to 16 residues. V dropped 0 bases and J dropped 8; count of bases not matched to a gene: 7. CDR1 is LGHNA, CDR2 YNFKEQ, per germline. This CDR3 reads CASSQDIATGGEKLFF. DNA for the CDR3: TGTGCCAGCAGCCAAGATATAGCGACAGGGGGGGAAAAACTGTTTTTT.

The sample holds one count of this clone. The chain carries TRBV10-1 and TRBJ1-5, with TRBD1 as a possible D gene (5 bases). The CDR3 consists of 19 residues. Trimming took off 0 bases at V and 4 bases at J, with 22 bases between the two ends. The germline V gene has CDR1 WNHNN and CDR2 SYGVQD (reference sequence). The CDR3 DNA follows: TGCGCCAGCAGTGAGTCGATAAGGGTAATCCAGGGCGTAAATCAGCCCCAGCATTTT. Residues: CASSESIRVIQGVNQPQHF.

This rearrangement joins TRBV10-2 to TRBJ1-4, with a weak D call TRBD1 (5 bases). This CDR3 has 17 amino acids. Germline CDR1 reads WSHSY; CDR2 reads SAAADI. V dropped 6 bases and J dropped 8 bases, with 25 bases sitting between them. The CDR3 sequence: CASSPETGVRAKEKLFF. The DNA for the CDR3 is TGCGCCAGCAGCCCCGAGACGGGCGTCAGGGCGAAAGAAAAACTGTTTTTT.

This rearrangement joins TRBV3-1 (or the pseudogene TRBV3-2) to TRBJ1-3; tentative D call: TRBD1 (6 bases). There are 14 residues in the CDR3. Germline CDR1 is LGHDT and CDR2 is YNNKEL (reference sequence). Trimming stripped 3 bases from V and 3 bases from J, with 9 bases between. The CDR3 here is CASSQGAHGNTIYF. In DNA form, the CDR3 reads TGTGCCAGCAGCCAGGGGGCCCATGGAAACACCATATATTTT.

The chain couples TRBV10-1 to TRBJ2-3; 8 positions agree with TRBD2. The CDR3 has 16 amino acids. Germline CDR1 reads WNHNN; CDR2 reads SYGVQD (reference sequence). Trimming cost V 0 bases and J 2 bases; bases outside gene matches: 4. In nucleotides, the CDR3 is TGCGCCAGCAGTGAGTCGGGACTAGGCAACACAGATACGCAGTATTTT. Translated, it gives CASSESGLGNTDTQYF.

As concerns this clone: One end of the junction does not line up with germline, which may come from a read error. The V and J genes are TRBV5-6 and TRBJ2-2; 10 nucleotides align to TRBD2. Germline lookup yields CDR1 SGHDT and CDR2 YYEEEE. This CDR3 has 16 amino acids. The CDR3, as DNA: TGTGCCAGCAGCTTGGTTACTAGCGGGAACTCCGGGGAGCTGTTTTTT. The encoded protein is CASSLVTSGNSGELFF.

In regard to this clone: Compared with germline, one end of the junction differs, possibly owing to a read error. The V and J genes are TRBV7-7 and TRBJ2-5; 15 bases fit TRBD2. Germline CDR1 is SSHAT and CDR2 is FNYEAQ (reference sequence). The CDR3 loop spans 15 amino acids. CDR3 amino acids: CASSLGLAGGGNQYF. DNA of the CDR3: TGTGCTAGCAGCCTCGGACTAGCGGGAGGGGGTAACCAGTACTTC.